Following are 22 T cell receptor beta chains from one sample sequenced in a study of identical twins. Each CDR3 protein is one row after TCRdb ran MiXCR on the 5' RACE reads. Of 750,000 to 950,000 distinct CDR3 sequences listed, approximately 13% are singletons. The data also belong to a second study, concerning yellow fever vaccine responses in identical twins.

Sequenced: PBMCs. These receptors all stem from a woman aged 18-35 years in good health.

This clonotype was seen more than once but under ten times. CDR3 protein: CSATDPGTSSYEQYV. CDR3 DNA sequence: TGCAGTGCTACCGATCCCGGGACTAGTAGTTACGAGCAGTACGTC. V and J are TRBV20-1 and TRBJ2-7; 8 nucleotides line up with TRBD2. V lost 4 bases and J lost 4; bases outside the gene matches: 12. CDR1 and CDR2 (germline): DFQATT, SNEGSKA (reference sequence). CDR3 length: 15 residues.

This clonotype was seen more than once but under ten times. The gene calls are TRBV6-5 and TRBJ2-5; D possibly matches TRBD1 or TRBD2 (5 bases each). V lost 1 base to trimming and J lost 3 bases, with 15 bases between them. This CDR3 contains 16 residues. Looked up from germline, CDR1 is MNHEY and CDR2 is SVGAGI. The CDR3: CASSYLETGRKETQYF. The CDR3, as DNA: TGTGCCAGCAGTTACTTGGAAACGGGACGCAAAGAGACCCAGTACTTC.

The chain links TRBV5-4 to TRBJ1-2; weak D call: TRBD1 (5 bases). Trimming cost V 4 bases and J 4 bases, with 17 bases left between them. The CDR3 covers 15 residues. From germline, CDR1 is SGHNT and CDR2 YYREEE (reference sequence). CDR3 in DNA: TGTGCCAGCAGCCCGCGTGACAGTCTATTCTATGGCTACACCTTC. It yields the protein CASSPRDSLFYGYTF. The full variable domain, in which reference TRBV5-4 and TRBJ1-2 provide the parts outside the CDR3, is ETGVTQSPTHLIKTRGQQVTLRCSSQSGHNTVSWYQQALGQGPQFIFQYYREEENGRGNFPPRFSGLQFPNYSSELNVNALELDDSALYLCASSPRDSLFYGYTFGSGTRLTVV.

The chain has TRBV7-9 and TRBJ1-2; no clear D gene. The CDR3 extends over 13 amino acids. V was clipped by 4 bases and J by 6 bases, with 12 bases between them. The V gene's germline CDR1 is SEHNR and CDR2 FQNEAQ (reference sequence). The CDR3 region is CASSSGSGDGYTF. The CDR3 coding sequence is TGTGCCAGCAGCTCCGGCAGCGGGGATGGCTACACCTTC.

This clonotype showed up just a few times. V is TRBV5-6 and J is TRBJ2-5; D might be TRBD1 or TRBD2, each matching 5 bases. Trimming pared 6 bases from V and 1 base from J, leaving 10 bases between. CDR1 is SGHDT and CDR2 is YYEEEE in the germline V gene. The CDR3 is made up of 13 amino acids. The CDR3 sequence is CASTQGAQETQYF. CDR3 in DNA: TGTGCCAGCACCCAGGGAGCCCAAGAGACCCAGTACTTC.

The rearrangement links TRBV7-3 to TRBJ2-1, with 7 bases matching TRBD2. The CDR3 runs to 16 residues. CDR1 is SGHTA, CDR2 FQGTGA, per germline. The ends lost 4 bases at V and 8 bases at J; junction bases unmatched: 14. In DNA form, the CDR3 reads TGTGCCAGCAGCTCTAACCTGGGCGGGAGTCCCCATGAGCAGTTCTTC. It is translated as CASSSNLGGSPHEQFF. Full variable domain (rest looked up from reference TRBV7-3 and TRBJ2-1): GAGVSQTPSNKVTEKGKYVELRCDPISGHTALYWYRQSLGQGPEFLIYFQGTGAADDSGLPNDRFFAVRPEGSVSTLKIQRTERGDSAVYLCASSSNLGGSPHEQFFGPGTRLTVL.

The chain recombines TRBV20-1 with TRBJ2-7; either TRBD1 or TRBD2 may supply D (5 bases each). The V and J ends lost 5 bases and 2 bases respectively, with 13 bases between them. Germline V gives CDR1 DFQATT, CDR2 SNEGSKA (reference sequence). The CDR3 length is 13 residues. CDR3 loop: CSARRDPTYEQYF. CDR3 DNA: TGCAGTGCTCGCCGGGACCCAACCTACGAGCAGTACTTC.

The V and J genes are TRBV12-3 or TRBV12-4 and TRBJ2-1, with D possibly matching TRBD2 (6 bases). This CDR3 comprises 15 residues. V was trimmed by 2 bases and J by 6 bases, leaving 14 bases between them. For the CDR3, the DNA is TGTGCCAGCAGTTTATTTAGGGACTTCGCCAATGAGCAGTTCTTC. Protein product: CASSLFRDFANEQFF.

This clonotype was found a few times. CDR3 bases: TGTGCCAGCAGTTTCTTCTTGCGGGAGACCACAGATACGCAGTATTTT. This translates into CASSFFLRETTDTQYF. This sequence joins TRBV28 and TRBJ2-3; 7 bases fit TRBD2. The CDR3 totals 16 residues. The V segment lost 3 bases and the J segment 2 bases; nucleotides outside the gene matches: 8. From germline, CDR1 is MDHEN and CDR2 SYDVKM. The full variable domain, its missing parts supplied by reference TRBV28 and TRBJ2-3, is DVKVTQSSRYLVKRTGEKVFLECVQDMDHENMFWYRQDPGLGLRLIYFSYDVKMKEKGDIPEGYSVSREKKERFSLILESASTNQTSMYLCASSFFLRETTDTQYFGPGTRLTVL.

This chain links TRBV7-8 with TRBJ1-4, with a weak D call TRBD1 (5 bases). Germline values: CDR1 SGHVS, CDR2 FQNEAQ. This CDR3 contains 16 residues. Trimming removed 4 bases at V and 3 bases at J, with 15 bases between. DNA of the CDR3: TGTGCCAGCAGCTCAGCCAGGGTTGGAGCTAATGAAAAACTGTTTTTT. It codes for CASSSARVGANEKLFF.

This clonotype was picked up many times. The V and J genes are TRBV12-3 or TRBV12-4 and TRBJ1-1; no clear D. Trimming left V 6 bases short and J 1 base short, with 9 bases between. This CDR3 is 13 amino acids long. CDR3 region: CASRPTENTEAFF. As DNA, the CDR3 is TGTGCCAGCAGACCTACGGAGAACACTGAAGCTTTCTTT.

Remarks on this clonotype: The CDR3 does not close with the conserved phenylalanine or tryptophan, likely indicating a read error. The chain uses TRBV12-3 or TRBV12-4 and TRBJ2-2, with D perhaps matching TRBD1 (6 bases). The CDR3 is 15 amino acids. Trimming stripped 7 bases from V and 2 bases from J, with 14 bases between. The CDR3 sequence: CASKGWTANTGELFC. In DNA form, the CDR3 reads TGTGCCAGCAAAGGATGGACAGCTAACACCGGGGAGCTGTTTTGT.

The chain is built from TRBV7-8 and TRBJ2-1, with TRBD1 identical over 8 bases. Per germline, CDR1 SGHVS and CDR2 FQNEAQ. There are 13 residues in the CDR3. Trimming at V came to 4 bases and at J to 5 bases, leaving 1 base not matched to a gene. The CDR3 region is CASSSDRDNEQFF. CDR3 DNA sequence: TGTGCCAGCAGCTCGGACAGGGACAATGAGCAGTTCTTC.

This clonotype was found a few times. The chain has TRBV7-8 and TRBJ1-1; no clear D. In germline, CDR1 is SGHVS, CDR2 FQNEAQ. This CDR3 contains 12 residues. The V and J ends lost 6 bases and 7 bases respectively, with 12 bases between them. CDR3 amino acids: CASSPSGFEAFF. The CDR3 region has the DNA TGTGCCAGCAGTCCCTCAGGTTTTGAAGCTTTCTTT.

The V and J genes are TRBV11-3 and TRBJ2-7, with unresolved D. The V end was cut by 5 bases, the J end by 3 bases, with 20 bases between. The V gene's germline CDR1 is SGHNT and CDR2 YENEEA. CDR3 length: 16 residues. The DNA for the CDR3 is TGTGCCAGCAGCCTGGATGGAAGCTTGTCAATCTACGAGCAGTACTTC. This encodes CASSLDGSLSIYEQYF. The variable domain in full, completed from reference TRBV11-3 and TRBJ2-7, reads EAGVVQSPRYKIIEKKQPVAFWCNPISGHNTLYWYLQNLGQGPELLIRYENEEAVDDSQLPKDRFSAERLKGVDSTLKIQPAELGDSAVYLCASSLDGSLSIYEQYFGPGTRLTVT.

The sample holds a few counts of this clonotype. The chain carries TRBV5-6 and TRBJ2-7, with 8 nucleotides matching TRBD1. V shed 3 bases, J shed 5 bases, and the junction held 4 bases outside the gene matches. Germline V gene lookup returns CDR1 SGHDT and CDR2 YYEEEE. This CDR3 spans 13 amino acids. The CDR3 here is CASSSPGGNEQYF. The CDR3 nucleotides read TGTGCCAGCAGCTCCCCAGGGGGCAACGAGCAGTACTTC. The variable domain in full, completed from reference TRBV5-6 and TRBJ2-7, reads DAGVTQSPTHLIKTRGQQVTLRCSPKSGHDTVSWYQQALGQGPQFIFQYYEEEERQRGNFPDRFSGHQFPNYSSELNVNALLLGDSALYLCASSSPGGNEQYFGPGTRLTVT.

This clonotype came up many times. The CDR3 nucleotides are TGCGCCAGCAGCTTACAGGGTGAGGCTACTGAAGCTTTCTTT. It is translated as CASSLQGEATEAFF. The chain links TRBV5-1 to TRBJ1-1; the D gene is possibly TRBD1 (6 bases). Trimming cost V 2 bases and J 5 bases, with 13 bases left between them. The germline gives CDR1 SGHRS, CDR2 YFSETQ. This CDR3 region has 14 residues.

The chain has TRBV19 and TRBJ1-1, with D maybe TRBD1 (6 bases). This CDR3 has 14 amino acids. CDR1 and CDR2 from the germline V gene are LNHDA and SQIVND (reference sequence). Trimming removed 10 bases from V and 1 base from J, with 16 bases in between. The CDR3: CATRTQGQNTEAFF. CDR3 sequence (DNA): TGTGCCACCCGAACTCAGGGACAGAACACTGAAGCTTTCTTT.

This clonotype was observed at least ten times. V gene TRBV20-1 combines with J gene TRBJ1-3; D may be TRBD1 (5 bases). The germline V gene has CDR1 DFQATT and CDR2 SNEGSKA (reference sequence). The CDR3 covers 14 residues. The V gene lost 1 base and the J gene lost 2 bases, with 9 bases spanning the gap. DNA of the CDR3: TGCAGTGCTAGAGGACCGGGACCTGGAAACACCATATATTTT. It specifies CSARGPGPGNTIYF.

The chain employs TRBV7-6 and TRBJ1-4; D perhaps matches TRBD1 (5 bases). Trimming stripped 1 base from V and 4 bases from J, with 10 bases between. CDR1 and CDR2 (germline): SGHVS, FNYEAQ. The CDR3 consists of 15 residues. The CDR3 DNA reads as TGTGCCAGCAGCTTAGGGGGGATCGGTAATGAAAAACTGTTTTTT. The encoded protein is CASSLGGIGNEKLFF.

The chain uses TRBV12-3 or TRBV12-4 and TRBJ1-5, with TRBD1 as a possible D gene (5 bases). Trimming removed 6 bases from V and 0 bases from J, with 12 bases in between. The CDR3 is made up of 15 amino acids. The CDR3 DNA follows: TGTGCCAGCAGACCGGGACCCTATAGCAATCAGCCCCAGCATTTT. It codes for CASRPGPYSNQPQHF.

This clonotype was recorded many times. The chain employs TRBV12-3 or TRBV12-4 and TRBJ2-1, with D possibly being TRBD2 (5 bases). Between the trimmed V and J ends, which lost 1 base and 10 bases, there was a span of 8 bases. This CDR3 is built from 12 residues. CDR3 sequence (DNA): TGTGCCAGCAGTTTAGGTCGGGGAGAGCAGTTCTTC. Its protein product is CASSLGRGEQFF.